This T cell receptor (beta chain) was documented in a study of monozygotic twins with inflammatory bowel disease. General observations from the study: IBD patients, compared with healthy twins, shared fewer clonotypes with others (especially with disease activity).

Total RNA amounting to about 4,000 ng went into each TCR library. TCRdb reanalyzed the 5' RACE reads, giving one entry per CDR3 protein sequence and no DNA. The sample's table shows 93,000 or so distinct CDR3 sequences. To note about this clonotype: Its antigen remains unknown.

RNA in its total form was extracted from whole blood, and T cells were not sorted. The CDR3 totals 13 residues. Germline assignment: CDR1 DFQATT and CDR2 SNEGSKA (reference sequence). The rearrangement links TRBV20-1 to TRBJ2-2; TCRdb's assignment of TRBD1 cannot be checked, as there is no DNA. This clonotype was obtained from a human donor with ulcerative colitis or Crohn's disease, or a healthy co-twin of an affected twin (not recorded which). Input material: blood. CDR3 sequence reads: CSANRENTGELFF.